This T cell receptor beta chain comes out of a study of shared clonotypes between healthy human individuals. Regarding the study as a whole: Owing to a small donor count, the genetic and exposure-history diversity represented was limited. An anticipated effect of sequencing depth on clonotype sharing among donors was recognized. Around 5% was the fraction of naive CD4 clonotypes found shared across several donors.

In the case of this clone: The antigen is not known.

In the CD4+ fraction, cells were divided into CD45RA+ naive and CD45RA-negative memory subsets. Data came from immunoSEQ multiplex PCR; TCRdb stores just in-frame clones and leaves some out. The sample holds over 2 million clones; around 92% are singletons and the top ten take 0.3% to 0.4%. The material sequenced was naive CD4+ T cells from PBMCs. Indicated subset: CD45RA+ positively selected. This TCR was sampled from a man aged 18 to 29 in good health. Some clones in this sample may be carry-over from other donors' samples.

CDR3 coding DNA: TGTGCCAGCAAACCCGCCGGGGGGGGCTATGGCTACACCTTC. It specifies CASKPAGGGYGYTF. The chain combines TRBV6-6 with TRBJ1-2; perhaps TRBD1 as D (5 bases). V lost 7 bases to trimming and J lost 4 bases, with 16 bases between them. CDR1 and CDR2 (germline): MNHNY, SVGAGI (reference sequence). The CDR3 totals 14 residues.